This passage covers 8 T cell receptor beta chains from one sample sequenced in a study of tumor-infiltrating lymphocytes in primary liver carcinoma. With 500 ng total RNA as template and a constant-region primer, TCR beta cDNA was made. Library construction for TCR beta comprised three nested multiplex PCR rounds performed with slightly modified ARM-PCR. Researchers ran the first two PCR rounds for roughly 11 cycles each with TRBV1-TRBV30 forward primers and a C-beta reverse primer. MiXCR, applied by TCRdb to the multiplex PCR reads, yields one record per CDR3 protein. This sample has about 35,000 distinct CDR3 sequences, with under 75% found just once. Scientists recovered RNA and DNA together from about 21-30 mg of unsorted bulk tissue. The sequencing sample was made of liver tumor tissue from sampling region 4. Documented subset: tumor region T4, right-lateral pole. Receptors originate from a man in his forties with primary liver carcinoma and hepatitis B virus infection.

The chain uses TRBV7-9 and TRBJ1-2, with 12 bases aligning to TRBD1. There are 14 residues in the CDR3. CDR1 SEHNR and CDR2 FQNEAQ come from the germline V gene (reference sequence). Written as DNA, the CDR3 is TGTGCAAGCGGATGGGACAGGGGGCTTCATGGCTACACCTTC. Translated: CASGWDRGLHGYTF.

The chain is built from TRBV7-2 and TRBJ2-1; 9 nucleotides agree with TRBD1. Germline V gene data show CDR1 as SGHTA and CDR2 as FQGNSA. This CDR3 contains 15 residues. V gave up 6 bases and J gave up 8 bases; unmatched junction bases: 11. CDR3 sequence (DNA): TGTGCCAGCAGTTCTGCCGGGACAGGGAATTATGAGCAGTTCTTC. Protein: CASSSAGTGNYEQFF.

The chain uses TRBV6-1 and TRBJ2-7; D gene unclear. CDR3 length: 14 amino acids. In germline, CDR1 is MNHNS, CDR2 SASEGT. The V and J ends lost 8 bases and 4 bases respectively, with 18 bases between them. The CDR3 sequence: CASLRTLLRYEQYF. The CDR3, as DNA: TGTGCCAGCCTCAGGACGTTGTTAAGATACGAGCAGTACTTC.

With regard to this clonotype: The CDR3 end shows no conserved phenylalanine or tryptophan, and so a read error is likely. The chain joins TRBV11-1 to TRBJ2-1; D is possibly TRBD1 (6 bases). Per germline, CDR1 SGHAT and CDR2 FQDESV (reference sequence). V lost 5 bases to trimming and J lost 6 bases, with 20 bases between them. This CDR3 comprises 16 residues. The CDR3 loop is CASSHHQDSVFNEQFL. CDR3 bases: TGTGCCAGCAGCCATCACCAGGACAGCGTCTTCAATGAGCAGTTCCTC.

Worth noting for this clonotype: The junction departs from germline at one end; a sequencing error may be responsible. The chain couples TRBV11-3 to TRBJ1-1; no clear D. The CDR3 is 12 amino acids. CDR1 is SGHNT and CDR2 is YENEEA in the germline V gene. For the CDR3, the DNA is TGTGCCAGCAGCTTATATCACACTGAAGCCTCCTTT. Translation: CASSLYHTEASF.

Concerning this clonotype itself: One end of the junction does not line up with germline, which may come from a read error. This sequence joins TRBV29-1 and TRBJ2-5; 7 bases agree with TRBD1. This CDR3 has 15 residues. The germline gives CDR1 SQVTM, CDR2 ANQGSEA. CDR3 region: CSVGAHRGRAETQYF. Here the CDR3 DNA reads TGCAGCGTTGGAGCGCATAGGGGGCGAGCAGAGACTCAGTACTTC.

Notes on this clonotype: This clone may be a read error of a much larger clone one base away. The chain recombines TRBV19 with TRBJ2-2; D might be TRBD1 or TRBD2, each matching 7 bases. Germline-derived CDR1 and CDR2 are LNHDA and SQIVND (reference sequence). The CDR3 is made up of 16 amino acids. CDR3 DNA sequence: TGTGCCAGTAGTCCCCAGGGGGGGCTGTCCACCGAGGAGCTGTTTTTT. It translates to CASSPQGGLSTEELFF.

Details on this clonotype: One end of the junction varies from germline; a read error may be responsible. V and J are TRBV28 and TRBJ2-2, with TRBD1 matching over 8 bases. Germline loops: CDR1 MDHEN, CDR2 SYDVKM. This CDR3 has 15 amino acids. CDR3 in DNA: TGTGCCAGTAGTGCGAGGACAGGGAGGACCTGGGACCTGTTTTTT. It encodes CASSARTGRTWDLFF.